These 10 T cell receptor beta chains came from one sample sequenced in a study of cytomegalovirus exposure and HLA in healthy donors. Repertoires were generated with immunoSEQ multiplex PCR, while TCRdb's copy carries only in-frame clones and drops some. Here the sample spans under 200,000 clones, roughly three quarters being singletons. Material for sequencing was PBMCs. These receptors originate from a woman aged 25 to 39 in good health and CMV-seronegative.

This clone was found a few times. The chain links TRBV5-6 to TRBJ2-1; 7 bases map to TRBD2. The CDR3 totals 17 residues. The V gene's germline CDR1 is SGHDT and CDR2 YYEEEE. V lost 0 bases to trimming and J lost 2 bases; unmatched junction nucleotides: 8. This CDR3 reads CASSLASGAGPYNEQFF. CDR3 DNA: TGTGCCAGCAGCTTGGCGAGCGGGGCGGGCCCCTACAATGAGCAGTTCTTC.

The chain carries TRBV9 and TRBJ1-4, with a tentative D call TRBD1 (6 bases). V lost 2 bases to trimming and J lost 4 bases, with 12 bases between them. The CDR3 is made up of 15 amino acids. Looked up from germline, CDR1 is SGDLS and CDR2 is YYNGEE. This CDR3 is CASSVRQEINEKLFF. CDR3 DNA sequence: TGTGCCAGCAGCGTCAGACAGGAGATTAATGAAAAACTGTTTTTT. Full variable domain (missing parts from reference TRBV9 and TRBJ1-4): DSGVTQTPKHLITATGQRVTLRCSPRSGDLSVYWYQQSLDQGLQFLIQYYNGEERAKGNILERFSAQQFPDLHSELNLSSLELGDSALYFCASSVRQEINEKLFFGSGTQLSVL.

The V call is TRBV11-3, the J call TRBJ2-2; D is perhaps TRBD2 (6 bases). V was cut by 0 bases and J by 4 bases, with 18 bases left in between. The length of the CDR3 is 18 residues. Germline-derived CDR1 and CDR2 are SGHNT and YENEEA. The CDR3 region is CASSLEGLGGLVTGELFF. In nucleotides, the CDR3 is TGTGCCAGCAGCTTAGAAGGTTTGGGGGGATTGGTCACCGGGGAGCTGTTTTTT.

The gene calls are TRBV13 and TRBJ1-6; possibly TRBD1 for D (6 bases). Germline V gene sequence: CDR1 PRHDT, CDR2 FYEKMQ (reference sequence). Trimming cost V 0 bases and J 9 bases, with 18 bases left between them. The CDR3 contains 17 residues. CDR3 sequence reads: CASSLGPRAGAFSPLHF. The CDR3 DNA reads TGTGCCAGCAGCTTAGGGCCCCGAGCAGGGGCATTTTCACCCCTCCACTTT.

V usage is TRBV6-5 and J usage is TRBJ2-3, with a possible D match to TRBD2 (6 bases). V gave up 5 bases and J gave up 6 bases, with 15 bases separating them. Germline CDR1 is MNHEY and CDR2 is SVGAGI. The CDR3 sequence is 14 residues long. CDR3 nucleotide sequence: TGTGCCAGCAGTCCCTCTGGGGGGACCGATACGCAGTATTTT. Translating it yields CASSPSGGTDTQYF.

The chain joins TRBV9 to TRBJ2-5, with TRBD2 as a possible D gene (6 bases). From germline, CDR1 is SGDLS and CDR2 YYNGEE. This CDR3 has 15 residues. The V end was cut by 4 bases, the J end by 5 bases, with 18 bases between. CDR3 coding DNA: TGTGCCAGCAGCACGTTACTAGGCCGGGGGGAGACCCAGTACTTC. The encoded protein is CASSTLLGRGETQYF.

This clone was counted a single time. The CDR3 DNA follows: TGTGCCAGCAGCCAAGAGCTAGCGGGAGGGCCGGGATACGAGCAGTACTTC. Translation gives CASSQELAGGPGYEQYF. The chain employs TRBV4-2 and TRBJ2-7; TRBD2 matches at 12 bases. With 0 bases clipped from V and 4 bases from J, the junction kept 7 bases outside the gene matches. Germline V CDR1 and CDR2: LGHNA, YNFKEQ. The CDR3 consists of 17 residues.

CDR3 coding DNA: TGTGCCAGCAGCCAAGACAGGGACTATGGCTACACCTTC. Its protein product is CASSQDRDYGYTF. The chain joins TRBV6-5 to TRBJ1-2; 7 nucleotides line up with TRBD1. The CDR3 has 13 amino acids. Germline CDR1 and CDR2: MNHEY and SVGAGI. V shed 6 bases and J 3 bases; nucleotides not matched to a gene: 4.

The V gene is TRBV7-2, the J gene TRBJ2-7; no clear D gene. The CDR3 contains 12 residues. Trimming left V 0 bases short and J 4 bases short, with 4 bases between. Per germline, CDR1 SGHTA and CDR2 FQGNSA. The CDR3 protein is CASSLAQYEQYF. In nucleotides, the CDR3 is TGTGCCAGCAGCTTAGCACAGTACGAGCAGTACTTC.

The V call is TRBV5-1, the J call TRBJ2-7; 9 bases map to TRBD1. J lost 1 base, V lost 0 bases, and 2 bases had no gene match. The germline V gene encodes CDR1 SGHRS and CDR2 YFSETQ. The CDR3 runs 15 residues. The CDR3 DNA reads as TGCGCCAGCAGCTTGGCACAGGGGGCTTCCTACGAGCAGTACTTC. Its protein is CASSLAQGASYEQYF.